The source of this T cell receptor (beta chain) is a study of cytomegalovirus exposure and HLA in healthy donors. The PCR employed 60 Vbeta primers together with 13 Jbeta primers. Data came from immunoSEQ multiplex PCR; TCRdb stores just in-frame clones and leaves some out. The data contain hundreds of thousands of clones, 77% of them singletons. The germline V and J ends were trimmed by 4 bases and 2 bases, with 15 bases remaining between them. The CDR3 is made up of 15 amino acids. From germline, CDR1 is SGHRS and CDR2 YFSETQ. The chain carries TRBV5-1 and TRBJ1-1; D may be TRBD1 (5 bases). The sequenced sample was PBMCs. This TCR was sampled from a woman aged 55 to 70 in good health and CMV-seropositive. DNA for the CDR3: TGCGCCAGCAGCCTTGGCGGGACCGATAACACTGAAGCTTTCTTT. Its protein is CASSLGGTDNTEAFF. Filled out from reference TRBV5-1 and TRBJ1-1, the complete variable domain reads KAGVTQTPRYLIKTRGQQVTLSCSPISGHRSVSWYQQTPGQGLQFLFEYFSETQRNKGNFPGRFSGRQFSNSRSEMNVSTLELGDSALYLCASSLGGTDNTEAFFGQGTRLTVV.